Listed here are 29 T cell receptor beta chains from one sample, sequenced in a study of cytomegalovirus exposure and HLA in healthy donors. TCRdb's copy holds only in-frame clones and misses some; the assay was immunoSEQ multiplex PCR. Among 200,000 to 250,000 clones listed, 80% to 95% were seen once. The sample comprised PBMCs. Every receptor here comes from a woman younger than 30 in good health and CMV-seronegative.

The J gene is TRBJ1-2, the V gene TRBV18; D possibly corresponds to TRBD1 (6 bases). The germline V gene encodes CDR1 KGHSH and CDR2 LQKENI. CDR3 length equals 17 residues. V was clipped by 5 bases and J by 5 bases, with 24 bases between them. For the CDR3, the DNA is TGTGCCAGCTCATTCAAACGGACAGAAACCGGGGAGTATGGCTACACCTTC. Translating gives CASSFKRTETGEYGYTF.

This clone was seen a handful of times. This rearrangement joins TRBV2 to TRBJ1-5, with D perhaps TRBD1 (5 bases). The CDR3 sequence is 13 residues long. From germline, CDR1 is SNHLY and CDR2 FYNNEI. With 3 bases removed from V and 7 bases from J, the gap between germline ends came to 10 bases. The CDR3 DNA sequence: TGTGCCAGCAGTGAGCAGGGTCTACAGCCCCAGCATTTT. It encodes CASSEQGLQPQHF.

CDR3 coding DNA: TGCGCCAGCAGATCGGACAGGGAAATCAAGCCCCAGCATTTT. Translated: CASRSDREIKPQHF. The chain carries TRBV23-1 and TRBJ1-5; 8 bases agree with TRBD1. TRBV23-1 is placed among ORFs of uncertain function. V lost 6 bases to trimming and J lost 8 bases; unmatched junction nucleotides: 9. CDR3 length: 14 residues.

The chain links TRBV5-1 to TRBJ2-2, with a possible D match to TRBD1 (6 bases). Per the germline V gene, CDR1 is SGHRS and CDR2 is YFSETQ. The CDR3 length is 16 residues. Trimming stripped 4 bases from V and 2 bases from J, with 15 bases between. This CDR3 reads CASSPEGDTNTGELFF. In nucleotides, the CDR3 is TGCGCCAGCAGCCCGGAAGGGGACACTAACACCGGGGAGCTGTTTTTT.

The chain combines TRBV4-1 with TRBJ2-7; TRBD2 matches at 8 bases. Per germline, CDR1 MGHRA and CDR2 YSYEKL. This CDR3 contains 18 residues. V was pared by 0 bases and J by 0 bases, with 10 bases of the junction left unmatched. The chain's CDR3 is CASSQERWERGFSYEQYF. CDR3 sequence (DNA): TGCGCCAGCAGCCAAGAACGATGGGAGCGGGGGTTCTCCTACGAGCAGTACTTC.

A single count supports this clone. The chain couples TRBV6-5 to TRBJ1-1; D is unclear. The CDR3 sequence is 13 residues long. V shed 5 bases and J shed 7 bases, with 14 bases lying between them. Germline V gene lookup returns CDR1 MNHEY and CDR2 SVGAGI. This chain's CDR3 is CASSPSLTNEAFF. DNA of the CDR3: TGTGCCAGCAGTCCCTCCTTAACTAATGAAGCTTTCTTT.

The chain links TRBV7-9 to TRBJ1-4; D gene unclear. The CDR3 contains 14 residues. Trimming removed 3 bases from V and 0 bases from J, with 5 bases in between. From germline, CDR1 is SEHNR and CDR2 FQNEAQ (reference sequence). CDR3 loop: CASSLAATNEKLFF. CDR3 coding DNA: TGTGCCAGCAGCTTGGCAGCAACTAATGAAAAACTGTTTTTT.

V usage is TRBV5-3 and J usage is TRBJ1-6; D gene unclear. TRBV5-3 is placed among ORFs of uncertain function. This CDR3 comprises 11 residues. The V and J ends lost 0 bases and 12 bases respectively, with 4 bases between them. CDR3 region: CARSLARPLHF. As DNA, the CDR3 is TGTGCCAGAAGCTTGGCGCGACCCCTCCACTTT.

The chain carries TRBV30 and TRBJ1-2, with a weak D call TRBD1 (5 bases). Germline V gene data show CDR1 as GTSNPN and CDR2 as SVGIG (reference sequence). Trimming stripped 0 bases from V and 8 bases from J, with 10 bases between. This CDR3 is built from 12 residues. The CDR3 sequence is CAWSVGGAGYTF. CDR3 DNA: TGTGCCTGGAGTGTTGGAGGGGCCGGCTACACCTTC.

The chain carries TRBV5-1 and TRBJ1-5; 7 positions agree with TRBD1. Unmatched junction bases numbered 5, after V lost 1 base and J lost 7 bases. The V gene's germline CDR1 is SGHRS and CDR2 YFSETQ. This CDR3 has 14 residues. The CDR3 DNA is TGCGCCAGCAGCTTGACAGGGGAGTACCAGCCCCAGCATTTT. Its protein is CASSLTGEYQPQHF.

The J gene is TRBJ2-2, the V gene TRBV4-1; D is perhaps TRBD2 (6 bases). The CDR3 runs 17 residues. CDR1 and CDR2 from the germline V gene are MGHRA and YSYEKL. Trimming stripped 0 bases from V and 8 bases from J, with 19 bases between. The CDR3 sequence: CASSQDWDFYDWGELFF. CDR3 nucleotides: TGCGCCAGCAGCCAAGATTGGGACTTCTACGATTGGGGGGAGCTGTTTTTT.

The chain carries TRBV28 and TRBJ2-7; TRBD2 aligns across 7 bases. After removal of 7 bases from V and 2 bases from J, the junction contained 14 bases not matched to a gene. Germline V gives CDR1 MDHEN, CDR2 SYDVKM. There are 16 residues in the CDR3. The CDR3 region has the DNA TGTGCCAGCAAGGTCCAAACCGGGACTATAACCTACGAGCAGTACTTC. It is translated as CASKVQTGTITYEQYF.

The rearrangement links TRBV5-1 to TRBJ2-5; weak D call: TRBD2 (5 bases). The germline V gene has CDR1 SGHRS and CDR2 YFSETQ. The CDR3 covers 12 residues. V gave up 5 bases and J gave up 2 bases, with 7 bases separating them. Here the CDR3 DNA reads TGCGCCAGCAGACGAGGGCAAGAGACCCAGTACTTC. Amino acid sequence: CASRRGQETQYF.

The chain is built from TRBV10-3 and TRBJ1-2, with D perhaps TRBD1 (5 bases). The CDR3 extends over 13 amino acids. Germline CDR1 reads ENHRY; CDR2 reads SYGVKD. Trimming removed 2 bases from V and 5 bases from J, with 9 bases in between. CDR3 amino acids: CAISEPGDYGYTF. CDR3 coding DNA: TGTGCCATCAGTGAGCCGGGGGATTATGGCTACACCTTC.

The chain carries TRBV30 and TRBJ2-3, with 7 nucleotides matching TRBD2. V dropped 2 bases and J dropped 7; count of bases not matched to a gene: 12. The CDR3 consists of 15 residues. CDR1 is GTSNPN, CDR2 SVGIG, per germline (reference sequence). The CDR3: CAWSIRGMTSHTQYF. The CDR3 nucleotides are TGTGCCTGGAGTATCCGTGGCATGACTAGCCATACGCAGTATTTT. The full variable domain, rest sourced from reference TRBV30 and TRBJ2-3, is SQTIHQWPATLVQPVGSPLSLECTVEGTSNPNLYWYRQAAGRGLQLLFYSVGIGQISSEVPQNLSASRPQDRQFILSSKKLLLSDSGFYLCAWSIRGMTSHTQYFGPGTRLTVL.

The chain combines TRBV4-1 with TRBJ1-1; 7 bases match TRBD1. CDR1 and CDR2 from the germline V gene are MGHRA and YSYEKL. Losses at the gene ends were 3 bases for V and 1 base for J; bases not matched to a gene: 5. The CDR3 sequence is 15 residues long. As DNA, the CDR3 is TGCGCCAGCAGCCACCAGGGACAGTGGAACACTGAAGCTTTCTTT. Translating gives CASSHQGQWNTEAFF.

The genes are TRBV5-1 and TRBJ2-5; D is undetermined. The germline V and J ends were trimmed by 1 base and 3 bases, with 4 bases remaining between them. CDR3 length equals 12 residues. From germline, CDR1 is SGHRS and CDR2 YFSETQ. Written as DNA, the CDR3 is TGCGCCAGCAGCTTGCTTAAAGAGACCCAGTACTTC. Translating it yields CASSLLKETQYF.

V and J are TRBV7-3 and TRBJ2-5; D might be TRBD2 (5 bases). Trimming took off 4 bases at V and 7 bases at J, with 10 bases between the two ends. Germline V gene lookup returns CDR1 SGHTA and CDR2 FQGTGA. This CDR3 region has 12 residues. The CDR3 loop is CASSSTDSTQYF. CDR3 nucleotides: TGTGCCAGCAGCTCGACGGACTCGACCCAGTACTTC.

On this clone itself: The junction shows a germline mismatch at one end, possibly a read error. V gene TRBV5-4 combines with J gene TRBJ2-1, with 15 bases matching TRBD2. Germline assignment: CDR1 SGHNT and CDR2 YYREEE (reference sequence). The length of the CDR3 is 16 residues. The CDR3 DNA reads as TGTGCCAGCAGCTCGGACGCTTGGACTAGCGGGAGGGGCAACCTCTTC. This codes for CASSSDAWTSGRGNLF.

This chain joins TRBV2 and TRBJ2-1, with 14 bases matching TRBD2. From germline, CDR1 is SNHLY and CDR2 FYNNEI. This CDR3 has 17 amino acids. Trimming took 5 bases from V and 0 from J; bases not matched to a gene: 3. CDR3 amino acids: CASSKGTSGSSYNEQFF. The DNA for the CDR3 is TGTGCCAGCAGTAAAGGGACTAGCGGGAGCTCCTACAATGAGCAGTTCTTC. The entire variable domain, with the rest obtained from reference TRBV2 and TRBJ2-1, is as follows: EPEVTQTPSHQVTQMGQEVILRCVPISNHLYFYWYRQILGQKVEFLVSFYNNEISEKSEIFDDQFSVERPDGSNFTLKIRSTKLEDSAMYFCASSKGTSGSSYNEQFFGPGTRLTVL.

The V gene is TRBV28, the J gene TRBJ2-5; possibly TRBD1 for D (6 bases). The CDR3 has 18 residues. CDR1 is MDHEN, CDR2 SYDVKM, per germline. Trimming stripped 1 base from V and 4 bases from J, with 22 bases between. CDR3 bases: TGTGCCAGCAGTTTATCTGGCGTTGGGGCAGGGGTAAGAGAGACCCAGTACTTC. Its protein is CASSLSGVGAGVRETQYF.

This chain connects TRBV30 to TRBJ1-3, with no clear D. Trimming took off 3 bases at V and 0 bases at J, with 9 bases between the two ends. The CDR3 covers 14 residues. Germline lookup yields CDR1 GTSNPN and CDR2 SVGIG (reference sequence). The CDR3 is CAWRRLNSGNTIYF. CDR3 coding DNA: TGTGCCTGGAGGAGACTCAACTCTGGAAACACCATATATTTT.

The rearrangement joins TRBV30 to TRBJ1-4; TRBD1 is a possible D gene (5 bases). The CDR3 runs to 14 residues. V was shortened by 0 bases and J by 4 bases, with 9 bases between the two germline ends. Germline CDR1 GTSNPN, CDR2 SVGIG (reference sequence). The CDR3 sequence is CAWSVGQGNEKLFF. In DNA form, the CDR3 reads TGTGCCTGGAGTGTCGGGCAGGGTAATGAAAAACTGTTTTTT.

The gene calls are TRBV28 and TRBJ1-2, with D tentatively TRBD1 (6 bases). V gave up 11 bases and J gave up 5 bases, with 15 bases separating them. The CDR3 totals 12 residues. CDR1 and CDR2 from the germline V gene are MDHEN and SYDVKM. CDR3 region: CALRDRTYGYTF. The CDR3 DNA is TGTGCCTTAAGAGACAGGACTTATGGCTACACCTTC.

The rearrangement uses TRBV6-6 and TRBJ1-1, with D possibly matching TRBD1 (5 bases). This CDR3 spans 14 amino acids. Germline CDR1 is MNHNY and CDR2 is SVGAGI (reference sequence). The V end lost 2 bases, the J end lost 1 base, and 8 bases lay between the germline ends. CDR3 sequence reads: CASSYGGGNTEAFF. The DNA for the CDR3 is TGTGCCAGCAGTTACGGGGGGGGGAACACTGAAGCTTTCTTT.

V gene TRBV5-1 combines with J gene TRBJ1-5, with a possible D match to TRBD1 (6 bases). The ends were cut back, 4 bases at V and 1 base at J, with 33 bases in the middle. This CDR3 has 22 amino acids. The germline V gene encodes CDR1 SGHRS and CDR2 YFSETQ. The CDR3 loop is CASSELNLAPGQRETSNQPQHF. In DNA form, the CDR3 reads TGCGCCAGCAGCGAACTAAATCTGGCTCCGGGACAAAGGGAGACCAGCAATCAGCCCCAGCATTTT.

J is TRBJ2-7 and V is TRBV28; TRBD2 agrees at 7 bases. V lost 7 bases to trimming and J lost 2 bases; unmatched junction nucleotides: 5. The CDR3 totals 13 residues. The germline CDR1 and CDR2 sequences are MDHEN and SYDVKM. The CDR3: CASTIRGAYEQYF. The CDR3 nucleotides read TGTGCCAGCACCATTCGGGGGGCCTACGAGCAGTACTTC. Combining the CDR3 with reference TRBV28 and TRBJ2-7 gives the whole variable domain DVKVTQSSRYLVKRTGEKVFLECVQDMDHENMFWYRQDPGLGLRLIYFSYDVKMKEKGDIPEGYSVSREKKERFSLILESASTNQTSMYLCASTIRGAYEQYFGPGTRLTVT.

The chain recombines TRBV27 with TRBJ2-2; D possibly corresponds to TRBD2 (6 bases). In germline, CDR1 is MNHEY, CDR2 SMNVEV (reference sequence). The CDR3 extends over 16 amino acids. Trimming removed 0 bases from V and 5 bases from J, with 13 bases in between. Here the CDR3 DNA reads TGTGCCAGCAGTTTATCCGGGACTTTCGGGACCGGGGAGCTGTTTTTT. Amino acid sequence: CASSLSGTFGTGELFF.

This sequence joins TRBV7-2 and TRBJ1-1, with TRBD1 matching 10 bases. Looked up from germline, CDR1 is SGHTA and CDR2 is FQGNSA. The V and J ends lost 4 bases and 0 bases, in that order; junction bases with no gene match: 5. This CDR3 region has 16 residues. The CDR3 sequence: CASSSRGQGMNTEAFF. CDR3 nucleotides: TGTGCCAGCAGCTCCCGGGGACAGGGGATGAACACTGAAGCTTTCTTT.